What follows are 5 T cell receptor beta chains derived from one specimen sequenced in a study of blood T cell repertoires in COVID-19. This table comes from immunoSEQ multiplex PCR, and its TCRdb copy is limited to in-frame clones, with some not included. The table records about 59,000 clones, roughly 79% of them present only once. What was sequenced was peripheral blood. The receptor source for this set is a woman of 80 years or more with active or convalescent COVID-19.

The J gene is TRBJ2-2, the V gene TRBV10-2, with a possible D match to TRBD1 (5 bases). Trimming took off 3 bases at V and 5 bases at J, with 7 bases between the two ends. This CDR3 comprises 13 residues. The V gene's germline CDR1 is WSHSY and CDR2 SAAADI. The CDR3 nucleotides read TGCGCCAGCAGTGATAGGGGAACCGGGGAGCTGTTTTTT. Its translation is CASSDRGTGELFF.

This chain links TRBV27 with TRBJ1-3, with TRBD1 as a possible D gene (6 bases). This CDR3 comprises 16 residues. CDR1 and CDR2 from the germline V gene are MNHEY and SMNVEV (reference sequence). Trimming removed 6 bases at V and 0 bases at J, with 15 bases between. CDR3 amino acids: CASSDRWPGSGNTIYF. The CDR3 DNA reads TGTGCCAGCAGCGACAGGTGGCCGGGCTCTGGAAACACCATATATTTT.

This clone was detected once. The chain joins TRBV12-2 to TRBJ2-3; TRBD2 is the table's D call and was not checked against the DNA. TRBV12-2 is a documented pseudogene. This CDR3 region has 14 residues. The CDR3 nucleotides read TGTGCAAGTCGCCTGGGGACTAGCGAAAATACGCAGTATTTT. This codes for CASRLGTSENTQYF.

In this sample, this clone turned up once. The chain links TRBV7-9 to TRBJ1-2; TRBD1 might be the D (5 bases). The CDR3 totals 15 residues. Trimming took off 3 bases at V and 1 base at J, with 12 bases between the two ends. CDR1 and CDR2 (germline): SEHNR, FQNEAQ (reference sequence). The CDR3: CASSFRDSINYGYTF. The CDR3 DNA follows: TGTGCCAGCAGCTTTCGGGACTCCATTAACTATGGCTACACCTTC.

This clone was picked up one time. The CDR3 region has the DNA TGTGCCAGCACTCCGGGCACAGATACGCAGTATTTT. Its protein product is CASTPGTDTQYF. The rearrangement uses TRBV2 and TRBJ2-3; D uncertain. Germline CDR1 is SNHLY and CDR2 is FYNNEI. This CDR3 is built from 12 residues. Trimming stripped 7 bases from V and 1 base from J, with 6 bases between. Variable domain in full (rest from reference TRBV2 and TRBJ2-3): EPEVTQTPSHQVTQMGQEVILRCVPISNHLYFYWYRQILGQKVEFLVSFYNNEISEKSEIFDDQFSVERPDGSNFTLKIRSTKLEDSAMYFCASTPGTDTQYFGPGTRLTVL.